This is a list of T cell receptor beta chains from one sample in a study of monozygotic twins with cystic fibrosis. Method: immunoSEQ multiplex PCR; TCRdb's copy keeps in-frame clones and lacks some. The sample gives about 35,000 clones, around 66% of which show up once; 0.7% to 1% is in the top ten. The source material was blood. The receptors originated from a girl between 5 and 17 years old with cystic fibrosis. The CDR3 runs from the conserved cysteine through the conserved F or W. Fields, in order: clone size, V gene, CDR3 protein. The listing skips clone size in some rows; elsewhere it reads once, few, many or a size class.

NA TRBV11-3 CASSLGFGGELFF
NA TRBV28 CASSQHTTGANVLTF
NA TRBV29-1 CSVRGRMNTEAFF
few TRBV7-2 CASSLTGGETQYF
NA TRBV7-9 CASSTGGDHQPQHF
NA TRBV6-6 CASSPEGGLRGYGYTF
few TRBV28 CASSSTASNQPQHF
once TRBV9 CASRSGTGAKNYGYTF
NA TRBV5-6 CASSLDKGLMNTEAFF
NA TRBV4-3 CASSSNPGVGNTIYF
NA TRBV5-4 CASSLDIQGAETGELFF
once TRBV4-3 CASSQDRLLDTQYF
few TRBV18 CASSPSPNQPQHF
NA TRBV6-5 CASSYSGSLEAFF
NA TRBV5-3 CARTRDRGRREQFF
NA TRBV27 CASSLKGSLARSGANVLTF
NA TRBV4-1 CASSRGAGAAATNEKLFF
NA TRBV6-6 CASSYFVSDTQYF
NA TRBV4-3 CASSQGRGNTEAFF
few TRBV5-4 CASSSGTGGYGYTF
NA TRBV4-3 CASSHEDSYEQYF
NA TRBV30 CAWSTFEGMNTEAFF